What follows describes a single T cell receptor (beta chain). The antigen remains undetermined. Expressed TCRB transcripts were sequenced because the entire RNA isolate underwent reverse transcription. The assay was immunoSEQ multiplex PCR, and TCRdb's table has in-frame clones only and misses some. The repertoire includes under 400,000 clones, roughly 12% of them detected once, and approximately 0.01% sits in the top ten. This specimen comes from a study of beta chain features in type 1 diabetes. For the study at large: There was similarity between patients and healthy donors in age, gender and cell yields. Findings and caveats of the study: In type 1 diabetes patients, VDJ junctions had fewer insertions; deletions at these junctions were more frequent. TCRB CDR3 length was moderately but significantly reduced in all four CD4+ subsets of Type 1 diabetes patients. A closer apparent resemblance between naive, central memory and Treg TCRB repertoires was seen in patients than in healthy donors.

Unmatched junction bases numbered 12, after V lost 5 bases and J lost 3 bases. CDR1 and CDR2 (germline): SGHTA, FQGNSA. The CDR3 consists of 18 residues. The J gene is TRBJ2-1, the V gene TRBV7-2; 11 nucleotides agree with TRBD2. The sequenced sample was naive CD4+ T cells from blood. The receptor's source is a woman in her late teens or twenties with type 1 diabetes. The CDR3 protein is CASSDRLAGTWGYNEQFF. CDR3 DNA sequence: TGTGCCAGCAGCGATCGACTAGCGGGGACCTGGGGCTACAATGAGCAGTTCTTC.